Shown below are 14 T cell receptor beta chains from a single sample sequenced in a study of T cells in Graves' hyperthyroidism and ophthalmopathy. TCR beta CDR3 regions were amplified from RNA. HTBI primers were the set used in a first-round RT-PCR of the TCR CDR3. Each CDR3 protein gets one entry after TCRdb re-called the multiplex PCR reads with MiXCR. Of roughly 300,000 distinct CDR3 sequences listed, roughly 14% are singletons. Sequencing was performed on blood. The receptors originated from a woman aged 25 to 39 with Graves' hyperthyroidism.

The DNA for the CDR3 is TGTGCCAGCAGTCCATCCGGGACTAGCGGGAGTGGGAGGTACTTC. It specifies CASSPSGTSGSGRYF. The J gene is TRBJ2-5, the V gene TRBV25-1, with 14 bases that match TRBD2. The CDR3 is 15 residues long. Trimming took 5 bases from V and 13 from J; bases not matched to a gene: 12. Germline V gene lookup returns CDR1 MGHDK and CDR2 SYGVNS.

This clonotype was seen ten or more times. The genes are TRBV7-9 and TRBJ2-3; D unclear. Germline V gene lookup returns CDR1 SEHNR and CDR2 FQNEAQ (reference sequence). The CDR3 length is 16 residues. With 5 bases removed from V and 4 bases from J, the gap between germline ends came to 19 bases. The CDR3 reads CASSDLGFAVADTQYF. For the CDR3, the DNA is TGTGCCAGCAGCGACCTGGGGTTTGCGGTGGCAGATACGCAGTATTTT.

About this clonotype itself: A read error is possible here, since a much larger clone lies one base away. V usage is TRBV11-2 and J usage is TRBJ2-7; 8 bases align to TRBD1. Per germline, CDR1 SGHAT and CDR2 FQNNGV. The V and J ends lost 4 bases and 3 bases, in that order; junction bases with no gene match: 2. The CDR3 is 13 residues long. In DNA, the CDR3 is TGTGCCAGCAGCTCAGACAGGGGCTACGAGCAGTACTTC. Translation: CASSSDRGYEQYF.

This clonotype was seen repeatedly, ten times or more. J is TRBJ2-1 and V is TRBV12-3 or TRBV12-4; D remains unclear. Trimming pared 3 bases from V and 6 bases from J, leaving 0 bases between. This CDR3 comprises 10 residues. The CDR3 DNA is TGTGCCAGCAGTTTCAATGAGCAGTTCTTC. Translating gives CASSFNEQFF.

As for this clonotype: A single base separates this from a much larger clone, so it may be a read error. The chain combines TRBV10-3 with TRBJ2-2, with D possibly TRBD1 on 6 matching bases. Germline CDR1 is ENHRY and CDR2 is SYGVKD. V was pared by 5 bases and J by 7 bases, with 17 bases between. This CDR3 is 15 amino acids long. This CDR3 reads CAISYGVRGIGELFF. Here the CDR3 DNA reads TGTGCCATCAGTTACGGGGTCAGGGGCATCGGGGAGCTGTTTTTT.

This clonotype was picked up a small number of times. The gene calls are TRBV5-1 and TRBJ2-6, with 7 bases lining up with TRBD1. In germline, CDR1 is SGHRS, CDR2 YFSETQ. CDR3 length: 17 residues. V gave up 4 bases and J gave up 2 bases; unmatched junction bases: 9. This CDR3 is CASSTDRVHAGANVLTF. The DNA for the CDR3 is TGCGCCAGCAGCACCGACAGGGTCCATGCTGGGGCCAACGTCCTGACTTTC. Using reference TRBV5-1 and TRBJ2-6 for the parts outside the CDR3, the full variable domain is KAGVTQTPRYLIKTRGQQVTLSCSPISGHRSVSWYQQTPGQGLQFLFEYFSETQRNKGNFPGRFSGRQFSNSRSEMNVSTLELGDSALYLCASSTDRVHAGANVLTFGAGSRLTVL.

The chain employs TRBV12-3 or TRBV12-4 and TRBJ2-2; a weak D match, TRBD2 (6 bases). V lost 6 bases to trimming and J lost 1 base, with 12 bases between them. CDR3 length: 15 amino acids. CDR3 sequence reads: CASREAGLNTGELFF. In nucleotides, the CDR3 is TGTGCCAGCAGGGAGGCGGGATTGAACACCGGGGAGCTGTTTTTT.

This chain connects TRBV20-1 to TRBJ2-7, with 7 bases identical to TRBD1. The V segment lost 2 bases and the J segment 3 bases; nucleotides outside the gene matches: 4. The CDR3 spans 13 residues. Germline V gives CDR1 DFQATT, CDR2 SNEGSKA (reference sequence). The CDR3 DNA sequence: TGCAGTGCTAGACCGGGACAGAGCTACGAGCAGTACTTC. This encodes CSARPGQSYEQYF.

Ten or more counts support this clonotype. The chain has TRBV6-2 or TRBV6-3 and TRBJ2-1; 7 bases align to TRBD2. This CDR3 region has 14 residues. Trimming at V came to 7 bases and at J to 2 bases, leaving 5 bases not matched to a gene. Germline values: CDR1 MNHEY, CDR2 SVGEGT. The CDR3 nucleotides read TGTGCCAGCACTCCTAGCGGTGCCTACAATGAGCAGTTCTTC. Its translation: CASTPSGAYNEQFF.

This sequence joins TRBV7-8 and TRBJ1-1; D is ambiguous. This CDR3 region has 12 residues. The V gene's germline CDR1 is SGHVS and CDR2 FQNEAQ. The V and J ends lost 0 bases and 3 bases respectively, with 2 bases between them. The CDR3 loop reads CASSLAHTEAFF. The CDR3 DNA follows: TGTGCCAGCAGCTTAGCGCACACTGAAGCTTTCTTT.

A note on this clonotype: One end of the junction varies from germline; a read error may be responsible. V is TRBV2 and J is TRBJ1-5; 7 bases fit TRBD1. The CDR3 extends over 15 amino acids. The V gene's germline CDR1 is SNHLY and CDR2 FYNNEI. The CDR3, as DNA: TGTGCCAGCAGTGAACGCAGGGGGAGCAATCGGCCCCAGCATTTT. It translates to CASSERRGSNRPQHF. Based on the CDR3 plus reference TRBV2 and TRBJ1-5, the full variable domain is EPEVTQTPSHQVTQMGQEVILRCVPISNHLYFYWYRQILGQKVEFLVSFYNNEISEKSEIFDDQFSVERPDGSNFTLKIRSTKLEDSAMYFCASSERRGSNRPQHFGDGTRLSIL.

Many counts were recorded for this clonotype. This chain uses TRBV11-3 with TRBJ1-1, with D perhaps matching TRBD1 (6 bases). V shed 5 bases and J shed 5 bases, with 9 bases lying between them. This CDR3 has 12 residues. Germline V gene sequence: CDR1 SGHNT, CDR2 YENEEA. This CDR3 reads CASSSTGTEAFF. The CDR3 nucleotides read TGTGCCAGCAGCAGCACAGGGACTGAAGCTTTCTTT.

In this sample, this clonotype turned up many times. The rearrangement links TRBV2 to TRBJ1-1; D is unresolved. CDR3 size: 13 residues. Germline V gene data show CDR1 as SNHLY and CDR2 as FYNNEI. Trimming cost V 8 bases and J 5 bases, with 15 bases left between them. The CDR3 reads CASRRRDRTEAFF. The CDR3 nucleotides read TGTGCCAGCCGGCGGAGGGATCGGACTGAAGCTTTCTTT.

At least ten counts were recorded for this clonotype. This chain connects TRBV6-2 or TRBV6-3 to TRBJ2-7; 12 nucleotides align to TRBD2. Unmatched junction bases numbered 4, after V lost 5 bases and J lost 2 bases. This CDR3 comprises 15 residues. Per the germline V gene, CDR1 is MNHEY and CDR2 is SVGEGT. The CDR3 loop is CASSGTSGSTYEQYF. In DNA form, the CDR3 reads TGTGCCAGCAGTGGGACTAGCGGGTCGACCTACGAGCAGTACTTC.